Listed below are T cell receptor beta chains from one sample, sequenced in a study of memory CD4+ T cells and cytomegalovirus serostatus. Profiled with immunoSEQ multiplex PCR; TCRdb holds only in-frame clones, not every one. The table lists some 58,000 clones, roughly 80% of them singletons. Sequenced material: memory CD4+ T cells from blood. These receptors came from an adult in good health and CMV-seronegative. The CDR3 runs from the conserved cysteine through the conserved F or W. Each record gives: V gene, J gene, CDR3 protein.

V gene: TRBV6-6
J gene: TRBJ2-2
CDR3 protein: CASSKTSANTGELFF

V gene: TRBV19
J gene: TRBJ2-7
CDR3 protein: CASSIAGGSYSYEQYF

V gene: TRBV7-2
J gene: TRBJ2-3
CDR3 protein: CASSLGTSGSYTQYF

V gene: TRBV10-3
J gene: TRBJ2-7
CDR3 protein: CAIQGSPTYEQYF

V gene: TRBV7-2
J gene: TRBJ2-6
CDR3 protein: CASSLLGLRTGANVLTF

V gene: TRBV18
J gene: TRBJ2-3
CDR3 protein: CASSQELALSTDTQYF

V gene: TRBV18
J gene: TRBJ1-1
CDR3 protein: CASSPTGQGVNTEAFF

V gene: TRBV2
J gene: TRBJ2-6
CDR3 protein: CASSEALGIGANVLTF

V gene: TRBV19
J gene: TRBJ1-2
CDR3 protein: CASTTGQGSYGYTF

V gene: TRBV28
J gene: TRBJ1-2
CDR3 protein: CASSLDGDYGYTF

V gene: TRBV9
J gene: TRBJ1-4
CDR3 protein: CASSVDRGVVDEKLFF

V gene: TRBV6-5
J gene: TRBJ1-2
CDR3 protein: CASSYSPGAPRGYTF

V gene: TRBV10-3
J gene: TRBJ1-4
CDR3 protein: CAISEEGGEKLFF

V gene: TRBV4-1
J gene: TRBJ1-3
CDR3 protein: CASSQAGLSNTIYF

V gene: TRBV5-4
J gene: TRBJ2-3
CDR3 protein: CASSAGQGHTDTQYF

V gene: TRBV30
J gene: TRBJ2-3
CDR3 protein: CAWNRGARMGSRTDTQYF

V gene: TRBV19
J gene: TRBJ1-1
CDR3 protein: CASSLSQGFTEAFF

V gene: TRBV7-9
J gene: TRBJ1-1
CDR3 protein: CASSPNQNTEAFF

V gene: TRBV7-3
J gene: TRBJ2-2
CDR3 protein: CASSYAGRGTGELFF

V gene: TRBV10-3
J gene: TRBJ2-3
CDR3 protein: CAMQSPSTDTQYF

V gene: TRBV14
J gene: TRBJ1-3
CDR3 protein: CASSQAGSDTIYF

V gene: TRBV10-3
J gene: TRBJ2-3
CDR3 protein: CATALEPTDTQYF

V gene: TRBV6-6
J gene: TRBJ1-6
CDR3 protein: CASRPQGQGNSPLHF

V gene: TRBV11-1
J gene: TRBJ1-4
CDR3 protein: CASSLTGDEKLFF

V gene: TRBV29-1
J gene: TRBJ1-1
CDR3 protein: CSVGPPGSGAFF

V gene: TRBV19
J gene: TRBJ2-1
CDR3 protein: CASHIQGTRASAEQFF

V gene: TRBV5-1
J gene: TRBJ2-7
CDR3 protein: CASSLAGTGTYEQYF

V gene: TRBV4-2
J gene: TRBJ2-1
CDR3 protein: CASSQVTSSSSYNEQFF

V gene: TRBV19
J gene: TRBJ2-2
CDR3 protein: CASRGQNTGELFF

V gene: TRBV5-1
J gene: TRBJ2-1
CDR3 protein: CASSSGTSGFYNEQFF

V gene: TRBV15
J gene: TRBJ1-1
CDR3 protein: CATSSGRANRAFF

V gene: TRBV29-1
J gene: TRBJ1-6
CDR3 protein: CSVAGTEGSPLHF

V gene: TRBV30
J gene: TRBJ1-5
CDR3 protein: CAWSSPWDRGGNQPQHF

V gene: TRBV18
J gene: TRBJ1-4
CDR3 protein: CASSTGGRGREKLFF